This TCR beta chain was found in a study of blood T cell repertoires in COVID-19. The germline gives CDR1 LGHDT, CDR2 YNNKEL (reference sequence). The CDR3 is 12 residues long. The V end was cut by 9 bases, the J end by 4 bases, with 12 bases between. TCRdb's copy holds only in-frame clones and misses some; the assay was immunoSEQ multiplex PCR. The sample records some 110,000 clones, 80% to 90% being singletons. The source of this sequence is a woman aged 70-85 years with acute or convalescent COVID-19. The chain employs TRBV3-1 (or the pseudogene TRBV3-2) and TRBJ1-1; possible D gene TRBD1, 5 bases. The specimen sequenced was peripheral blood. The CDR3 here is CASGGLGTEAFF. The CDR3, as DNA: TGTGCCAGTGGGGGGTTGGGCACTGAAGCTTTCTTT.